This TCR beta chain stems from a study of T-cell reconstitution after alpha-beta-depleted transplantation in children. Overall study results and limits: Reportedly, only several hundred clones from non-depleted graft cells drove alpha-beta T-cell counts at about two months. Newly produced T cells mostly provided counts and TCRbeta diversity after one year, as hyperexpanded clones declined. At day 60, the high TCRbeta diversity found in some patients originated from recipient T cells and thymic progenitors that had survived.

Researchers prepared the TCRbeta library using unique molecular identifiers, the study reports. One entry per CDR3 protein, called by TCRdb with MiXCR from the PCR reads. The table records hundreds of thousands of distinct CDR3 sequences, under 15% of them present only once. This clonotype showed up many times. Antigen specificity is unknown. The receptor was isolated from a male patient younger than 18 who had a stem cell transplant for acute myeloid leukemia, so the T cells may come from the graft donor. The specimen was PBMCs, mostly from graft donor cells, collected 360 days after TCRalphabeta/CD19-depleted stem cell transplant.

As DNA, the CDR3 is TGTGCCAGCAGTCCACGTAGCGGGCTATCCTACGAGCAGTACTTC. Amino acids: CASSPRSGLSYEQYF. This rearrangement joins TRBV12-3 or TRBV12-4 to TRBJ2-7; TRBD2 aligns across 7 bases. Trimming took 5 bases from V and 1 from J; bases not matched to a gene: 8. The CDR3 length is 15 residues.